Each of the 21 T cell receptor beta chains below was sequenced from the same sample in a study of blood T cell repertoires in COVID-19. The table came from immunoSEQ multiplex PCR; TCRdb's copy has only in-frame clones and leaves some out. Among roughly 190,000 clones listed, about 80% were seen once. Sequencing input: peripheral blood. The source is a woman aged 60-75 years with COVID-19, enrolled during active disease.

There are a few counts of this clone. V usage is TRBV6-5 and J usage is TRBJ1-4; D may be TRBD1 (6 bases). The CDR3 contains 15 residues. Trimming removed 2 bases at V and 3 bases at J, with 10 bases between. Germline CDR1 reads MNHEY; CDR2 reads SVGAGI. CDR3 in DNA: TGTGCCAGCAGTTACGGGGGCGCCTCTAATGAAAAACTGTTTTTT. This codes for CASSYGGASNEKLFF.

This clone is a singleton in its sample. The V call is TRBV3-1 (or the pseudogene TRBV3-2), the J call TRBJ2-3; maybe TRBD2 (6 bases). Germline V gene lookup returns CDR1 LGHDT and CDR2 YNNKEL (reference sequence). The CDR3 contains 15 residues. Deletions cut 3 bases from V and 2 bases from J, with 12 bases between. The CDR3 DNA sequence: TGTGCCAGCAGCCAGATGAGCGGGCCCACAGATACGCAGTATTTT. This encodes CASSQMSGPTDTQYF.

This clone came up a few times. The chain uses TRBV27 and TRBJ1-6; TRBD1 matches at 7 bases. V shed 7 bases and J 9 bases; nucleotides not matched to a gene: 6. This CDR3 contains 13 residues. Germline CDR1 is MNHEY and CDR2 is SMNVEV (reference sequence). The CDR3 nucleotides are TGTGCCAGCATGAGACAGGGTGGTTCACCCCTCCACTTT. Translating it yields CASMRQGGSPLHF.

This clone showed up just once. The rearrangement uses TRBV10-3 and TRBJ2-7; 10 positions match TRBD2. This CDR3 region has 15 residues. Germline V CDR1 and CDR2: ENHRY, SYGVKD. J was trimmed by 9 bases and V by 7 bases; bases with no gene match: 15. The CDR3 here is CAIKSTEREGLGQYF. In DNA, the CDR3 is TGTGCCATCAAGTCGACGGAGCGGGAGGGATTGGGGCAGTACTTC.

The rearrangement joins TRBV18 to TRBJ2-7; the match to TRBD1 covers 7 bases. Losses at the gene ends were 3 bases for V and 4 bases for J; bases not matched to a gene: 3. Germline V lookup: CDR1 KGHSH, CDR2 LQKENI. CDR3 length: 13 amino acids. As DNA, the CDR3 is TGTGCCAGCTCACCGCTGACAGGGTACGAGCAGTACTTC. This codes for CASSPLTGYEQYF.

This chain joins TRBV28 and TRBJ2-2; 8 bases line up with TRBD2. The CDR3 loop spans 21 amino acids. CDR1 and CDR2 from the germline V gene are MDHEN and SYDVKM. V lost 6 bases, J lost 1 base, and 22 bases stayed unmatched. DNA of the CDR3: TGTGCCAGCAGCGCCCTTGGTTCGGGGGGGAGGCCTATAGGGAACACCGGGGAGCTGTTTTTT. Translated: CASSALGSGGRPIGNTGELFF.

The chain uses TRBV2 and TRBJ2-2; maybe TRBD1 (6 bases). Germline loops: CDR1 SNHLY, CDR2 FYNNEI. The CDR3 runs 18 residues. Between the trimmed V and J ends, which lost 6 bases and 2 bases, there was a span of 22 bases. CDR3 sequence: CASSFSLRAGVNTGELFF. Here the CDR3 DNA reads TGTGCCAGCAGCTTTTCCTTGCGGGCAGGGGTCAACACCGGGGAGCTGTTTTTT.

As DNA, the CDR3 is TGTGCCAGCAGTTTATTTAGAAGGAGTGGAGAGACCCAGTACTTC. This encodes CASSLFRRSGETQYF. This chain connects TRBV28 to TRBJ2-5; D unclear. With 1 base removed from V and 4 bases from J, the gap between germline ends came to 13 bases. Looked up from germline, CDR1 is MDHEN and CDR2 is SYDVKM. The CDR3 is 15 residues long.

The rearrangement joins TRBV19 to TRBJ2-3; 9 positions match TRBD2. Germline CDR1 reads LNHDA; CDR2 reads SQIVND (reference sequence). Trimming cost V 6 bases and J 9 bases; bases outside gene matches: 19. CDR3 length equals 17 residues. The CDR3, as DNA: TGTGCCAGTAGCTTCCGCCCCAGACTAGCGGCCCCAGGGACGCAGTATTTT. Translating gives CASSFRPRLAAPGTQYF.

The V gene is TRBV5-4, the J gene TRBJ2-2; TRBD2 aligns across 13 bases. J was trimmed by 1 base and V by 1 base; bases with no gene match: 4. This CDR3 is built from 18 residues. Germline assignment: CDR1 SGHNT and CDR2 YYREEE (reference sequence). The CDR3 here is CASSLPRLAGGNTGELFF. The CDR3 region has the DNA TGTGCCAGCAGCTTGCCGAGACTAGCGGGGGGGAACACCGGGGAGCTGTTTTTT.

A few counts support this clone. The CDR3 coding sequence is TGTGCCAGCAGACGGGGACAGAACACTGAAGCTTTCTTT. Amino acid sequence: CASRRGQNTEAFF. The rearrangement links TRBV7-2 to TRBJ1-1, with D possibly being TRBD1 (6 bases). CDR3 length equals 13 residues. V was pared by 6 bases and J by 1 base, with 9 bases between. Germline V gene data show CDR1 as SGHTA and CDR2 as FQGNSA.

CDR3 in amino acids: CASSVGGHPGNTIYF. CDR3 sequence (DNA): TGTGCCAGCAGCGTAGGGGGACACCCCGGAAACACCATATATTTT. The V call is TRBV9, the J call TRBJ1-3; possible D gene TRBD1, 6 bases. Germline V gene sequence: CDR1 SGDLS, CDR2 YYNGEE. This CDR3 has 15 amino acids. The ends were cut back, 0 bases at V and 4 bases at J, with 11 bases in the middle.

The gene calls are TRBV6-4 and TRBJ2-3, with 12 bases matching TRBD2. CDR3 length: 15 residues. Germline CDR1 is MRHNA and CDR2 is SNTAGT. The junction had 3 bases not matched to a gene; V was cut back by 4 bases and J by 4 bases. In nucleotides, the CDR3 is TGTGCCAGCAGTGCTAGCGGGGGGGCCGCAGATACGCAGTATTTT. Translation gives CASSASGGAADTQYF.

V and J are TRBV6-5 and TRBJ1-1; D not certain. V was shortened by 10 bases and J by 1 base, with 16 bases between the two germline ends. Germline V lookup: CDR1 MNHEY, CDR2 SVGAGI. CDR3 length equals 14 residues. The CDR3, as DNA: TGTGCCAACACACTTAGCGGATCGAACACTGAAGCTTTCTTT. Encoded protein: CANTLSGSNTEAFF.

The chain employs TRBV20-1 and TRBJ1-5, with 7 nucleotides matching TRBD1. CDR1 is DFQATT and CDR2 is SNEGSKA in the germline V gene (reference sequence). The CDR3 covers 14 residues. J gave up 0 bases and V 3 bases, and 2 bases lay outside the gene matches. The CDR3 spells CSASGDSSNQPQHF. The CDR3, as DNA: TGCAGTGCTAGTGGGGACAGTAGCAATCAGCCCCAGCATTTT.

CDR3 loop: CASSLAGWNTGELFF. CDR3 coding DNA: TGTGCCAGCAGTTTGGCAGGGTGGAACACCGGGGAGCTGTTTTTT. The chain uses TRBV27 and TRBJ2-2, with a possible D match to TRBD1 (5 bases). V was shortened by 3 bases and J by 1 base, with 9 bases between the two germline ends. Germline CDR1 MNHEY, CDR2 SMNVEV (reference sequence). This CDR3 is 15 amino acids long.

The chain links TRBV20-1 to TRBJ1-2; unclear D gene. Trimming left V 3 bases short and J 8 bases short, with 16 bases between. The CDR3 consists of 13 residues. Germline CDR1 reads DFQATT; CDR2 reads SNEGSKA (reference sequence). The chain's CDR3 is CSASKAGWAGYTF. The DNA for the CDR3 is TGCAGTGCTAGTAAGGCGGGCTGGGCAGGCTACACCTTC.

The CDR3, as DNA: TGTGCCAGCAGCCGAACAGGGTCATCCACCGGGGAGCTGTTTTTT. Protein product: CASSRTGSSTGELFF. The chain joins TRBV3-1 (or the pseudogene TRBV3-2) to TRBJ2-2; D might be TRBD1 (6 bases). This CDR3 spans 15 amino acids. Looked up from germline, CDR1 is LGHDT and CDR2 is YNNKEL (reference sequence). V was trimmed by 4 bases and J by 4 bases, leaving 13 bases between them.

J is TRBJ2-7 and V is TRBV7-9; D remains ambiguous. CDR1 is SEHNR, CDR2 FQNEAQ, per germline (reference sequence). The CDR3 covers 15 residues. Trimming left V 1 base short and J 2 bases short, with 12 bases between. The DNA for the CDR3 is TGTGCCAGCAGCTTAGGCCCCCAACAAGCCTACGAGCAGTACGTC. It encodes CASSLGPQQAYEQYV.

V is TRBV28 and J is TRBJ1-5; no definite D call. CDR3 length: 12 amino acids. Germline V gene lookup returns CDR1 MDHEN and CDR2 SYDVKM. V was pared by 6 bases and J by 5 bases, with 8 bases between. The CDR3 DNA sequence: TGTGCCAGCAGGATAGAGGATCAGCCCCAGCATTTT. This translates into CASRIEDQPQHF.

The rearrangement links TRBV24-1 to TRBJ1-2, with D possibly being TRBD1 (5 bases). Germline CDR1 and CDR2: KGHDR and SFDVKD. Trimming took 5 bases from V and 4 from J, leaving 10 bases between them. This CDR3 is built from 13 residues. The CDR3 sequence is CATSGGQVYGYTF. The DNA for the CDR3 is TGTGCCACCAGTGGTGGACAAGTCTATGGCTACACCTTC.